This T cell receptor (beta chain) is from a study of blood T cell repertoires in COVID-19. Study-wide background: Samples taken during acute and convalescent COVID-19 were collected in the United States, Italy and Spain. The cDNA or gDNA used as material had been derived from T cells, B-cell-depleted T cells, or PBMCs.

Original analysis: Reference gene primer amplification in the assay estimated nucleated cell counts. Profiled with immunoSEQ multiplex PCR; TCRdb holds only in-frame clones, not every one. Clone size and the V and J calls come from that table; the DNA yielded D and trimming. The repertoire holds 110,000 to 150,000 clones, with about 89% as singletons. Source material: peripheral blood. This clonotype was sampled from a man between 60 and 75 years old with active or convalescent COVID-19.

As DNA, the CDR3 is TGTGCCACCAGCAGAGATTCACGGTCAGGGGAGCACCGGGTTCCGGGAAACACCATATATTTT. Residues: CATSRDSRSGEHRVPGNTIYF. The gene calls are TRBV15 and TRBJ1-3; tentative D call: TRBD1 (6 bases). The germline V gene has CDR1 LNHNV and CDR2 YYDKDF (reference sequence). The CDR3 extends over 21 amino acids. The V and J ends lost 0 bases and 4 bases respectively, with 28 bases between them.